The 25 T cell receptor beta chains listed next were all sequenced from one sample in a study of T cell responses to AZD1222 COVID-19 vaccine. Only in-frame clones appear in the TCRdb table, and some are missing; sequencing was by immunoSEQ multiplex PCR. Of 150,000 to 200,000 clones detected, about 91% appear once; the ten largest clones hold under 1.2%. Sequenced material: peripheral blood, taken 28 days after the second AZD1222 dose. The receptors were sampled from an adult who received the AZD1222 COVID-19 vaccine.

The chain has TRBV6-5 and TRBJ1-2, with TRBD1 identical over 7 bases. The CDR3 is 13 amino acids. Per the germline V gene, CDR1 is MNHEY and CDR2 is SVGAGI. Losses at the gene ends were 6 bases for V and 6 bases for J; bases not matched to a gene: 7. CDR3 nucleotide sequence: TGTGCCAGCAGCCGACAGGGAGGGGATGGCTACACCTTC. This encodes CASSRQGGDGYTF.

The V and J genes are TRBV3-1 (or the pseudogene TRBV3-2) and TRBJ1-3; D uncertain. The CDR3 loop spans 12 amino acids. CDR1 LGHDT and CDR2 YNNKEL come from the germline V gene (reference sequence). The ends were cut back, 4 bases at V and 0 bases at J, with 1 base in the middle. CDR3 sequence (DNA): TGTGCCAGCAGCCTCTCTGGAAACACCATATATTTT. This sequence encodes CASSLSGNTIYF.

The chain uses TRBV27 and TRBJ2-3; 7 nucleotides line up with TRBD2. This CDR3 has 14 amino acids. V lost 5 bases to trimming and J lost 3 bases; unmatched junction nucleotides: 5. Per germline, CDR1 MNHEY and CDR2 SMNVEV (reference sequence). The CDR3 region has the DNA TGTGCCAGCAGTCGGCTGCGGGGGACAGATACGCAGTATTTT. Translated: CASSRLRGTDTQYF.

This chain links TRBV27 with TRBJ2-1; D unresolved. This CDR3 is 11 amino acids long. The V gene's germline CDR1 is MNHEY and CDR2 SMNVEV (reference sequence). The germline V and J ends were trimmed by 5 bases and 4 bases, with 3 bases remaining between them. In DNA, the CDR3 is TGTGCCAGCAGTCTGTACAATGAGCAGTTCTTC. Its translation: CASSLYNEQFF.

The genes are TRBV6-5 and TRBJ1-5; D remains ambiguous. CDR3 length: 13 residues. V lost 0 bases to trimming and J lost 9 bases, with 9 bases between them. Per germline, CDR1 MNHEY and CDR2 SVGAGI. This chain's CDR3 is CASSYSASSPQHF. CDR3 sequence (DNA): TGTGCCAGCAGTTACTCCGCCAGTTCGCCCCAGCATTTT.

The rearrangement links TRBV6-5 to TRBJ1-3; a possible D gene is TRBD1 (5 bases). V was trimmed by 7 bases and J by 0 bases, leaving 13 bases between them. CDR1 and CDR2 (germline): MNHEY, SVGAGI. The CDR3 sequence is 15 residues long. For the CDR3, the DNA is TGTGCCAGCACAGACAGCGTATCCTCTGGAAACACCATATATTTT. Amino acids: CASTDSVSSGNTIYF.

The chain recombines TRBV6-5 with TRBJ1-2; perhaps TRBD1 as D (6 bases). V was clipped by 5 bases and J by 7 bases, with 17 bases between them. CDR3 length equals 14 residues. CDR1 is MNHEY, CDR2 SVGAGI, per germline. The CDR3 is CASSRTGNLLGYTF. The CDR3 DNA reads as TGTGCCAGCAGTCGTACAGGGAATCTCCTTGGCTACACCTTC.

The CDR3 here is CASSYGSGNTIYF. The CDR3 DNA follows: TGTGCCAGCAGTTACGGGTCTGGAAACACCATATATTTT. The rearrangement joins TRBV6-5 to TRBJ1-3; the D is unclear. The CDR3 has 13 amino acids. CDR1 is MNHEY, CDR2 SVGAGI, per germline. V gave up 2 bases and J gave up 1 base, with 3 bases separating them.

The CDR3 DNA reads as TGTGCCAGCAGTTCAGGGACAGGGGACTATGGCTACACCTTC. Its translation is CASSSGTGDYGYTF. The genes are TRBV6-5 and TRBJ1-2; TRBD1 matches 10 bases. V was clipped by 4 bases and J by 3 bases; unmatched bases: 2. The CDR3 contains 14 residues. Germline lookup yields CDR1 MNHEY and CDR2 SVGAGI.

This sequence joins TRBV12-5 and TRBJ1-1, with D possibly matching TRBD1 (6 bases). This CDR3 comprises 14 residues. V lost 4 bases, J lost 3 bases, and 12 bases lay in between. The germline gives CDR1 LGHNT, CDR2 FRNRAP. The CDR3 nucleotides read TGTGCTAGTGGTTCCGAGGACAGCTACACTGAAGCTTTCTTT. This codes for CASGSEDSYTEAFF.

The rearrangement links TRBV25-1 to TRBJ1-1; TRBD1 matches at 7 bases. V lost 8 bases to trimming and J lost 6 bases; unmatched junction nucleotides: 6. Germline V CDR1 and CDR2: MGHDK, SYGVNS. The CDR3 runs 12 residues. CDR3 protein: CASVGDSSEAFF. The DNA of the CDR3 is TGTGCCAGCGTGGGGGACAGCTCTGAAGCTTTCTTT. Filled out from reference TRBV25-1 and TRBJ1-1, the complete variable domain reads EADIYQTPRYLVIGTGKKITLECSQTMGHDKMYWYQQDPGMELHLIHYSYGVNSTEKGDLSSESTVSRIRTEHFPLTLESARPSHTSQYLCASVGDSSEAFFGQGTRLTVV.

The chain couples TRBV4-1 to TRBJ2-3, with 7 bases lining up with TRBD2. This CDR3 spans 17 amino acids. Trimming at V came to 1 base and at J to 0 bases, leaving 7 bases not matched to a gene. The germline gives CDR1 MGHRA, CDR2 YSYEKL. CDR3 bases: TGCGCCAGCAGCCAAGCGGCGGGGGTGTATAGCACAGATACGCAGTATTTT. Amino acid sequence: CASSQAAGVYSTDTQYF.

The J gene is TRBJ1-4, the V gene TRBV5-1; D may be TRBD1 (5 bases). This CDR3 has 13 amino acids. CDR1 and CDR2 (germline): SGHRS, YFSETQ. Trimming pared 7 bases from V and 3 bases from J, leaving 10 bases between. The CDR3 DNA follows: TGCGCCAGCGGGGGGTCCCCTAATGAAAAACTGTTTTTT. Translation: CASGGSPNEKLFF.

This chain links TRBV9 with TRBJ2-5; D not resolved. The CDR3 sequence is 14 residues long. V dropped 0 bases and J dropped 1 base, with 7 bases sitting between them. Germline V gene sequence: CDR1 SGDLS, CDR2 YYNGEE. The CDR3, as DNA: TGTGCCAGCAGCGTAGGTGTAGCCCAAGAGACCCAGTACTTC. Its translation: CASSVGVAQETQYF.

V is TRBV6-5 and J is TRBJ2-1; D gene uncertain. Germline CDR1 reads MNHEY; CDR2 reads SVGAGI. The CDR3 totals 13 residues. V was cut by 0 bases and J by 8 bases, with 8 bases left in between. The chain's CDR3 is CASSYSPGDEQFF. Written as DNA, the CDR3 is TGTGCCAGCAGTTACTCCCCGGGCGATGAGCAGTTCTTC.

The chain couples TRBV27 to TRBJ1-1, with 8 nucleotides matching TRBD1. Trimming removed 5 bases from V and 5 bases from J; junction bases left unmatched: 25. This CDR3 has 20 residues. CDR1 and CDR2 from the germline V gene are MNHEY and SMNVEV (reference sequence). CDR3 sequence reads: CASSTYRRTGRGGPLTEAFF. CDR3 nucleotides: TGTGCCAGCAGTACATATCGGCGGACAGGGAGAGGGGGGCCGTTAACTGAAGCTTTCTTT.

Comment on this clone: Additional DNA sequences in this sample encode the identical CDR3. The chain is built from TRBV7-9 and TRBJ1-5; tentative D call: TRBD1 (5 bases). V was pared by 1 base and J by 2 bases, with 6 bases between. Looked up from germline, CDR1 is SEHNR and CDR2 is FQNEAQ (reference sequence). The CDR3 spans 14 residues. The CDR3 nucleotides read TGTGCCAGCAGCTTAGGGGGCGGCAATCAGCCCCAGCATTTT. It is translated as CASSLGGGNQPQHF.

The rearrangement links TRBV24-1 to TRBJ1-1; 7 bases are a match to TRBD1. This CDR3 has 18 amino acids. V dropped 7 bases and J dropped 0; count of bases not matched to a gene: 16. CDR1 KGHDR and CDR2 SFDVKD come from the germline V gene. The CDR3 sequence: CATRITMGQLRMNTEAFF. The CDR3, as DNA: TGTGCCACCAGGATCACGATGGGACAGTTAAGAATGAACACTGAAGCTTTCTTT.

This rearrangement joins TRBV7-3 to TRBJ1-1, with TRBD1 as a possible D gene (5 bases). From germline, CDR1 is SGHTA and CDR2 FQGTGA. The CDR3 totals 15 residues. Trimming left V 0 bases short and J 5 bases short, with 13 bases between. CDR3 loop: CASSLTQGSRTEAFF. CDR3 bases: TGTGCCAGCAGCTTAACGCAGGGTTCGAGAACTGAAGCTTTCTTT.

Notes on this clone: Within the sample, other DNA sequences also encode this same CDR3. CDR3 amino acids: CSVRQGNTEAFF. DNA of the CDR3: TGCAGCGTACGACAGGGGAACACTGAAGCTTTCTTT. The rearrangement joins TRBV29-1 to TRBJ1-1, with 7 bases that match TRBD1. The ends lost 6 bases at V and 1 base at J; junction bases unmatched: 2. Germline V CDR1 and CDR2: SQVTM, ANQGSEA. CDR3 length equals 12 residues.

This clone showed up just once. The chain combines TRBV19 with TRBJ1-5; unclear D gene. This CDR3 contains 15 residues. Germline lookup yields CDR1 LNHDA and CDR2 SQIVND (reference sequence). The V and J ends lost 9 bases and 5 bases respectively, with 20 bases between them. The CDR3 loop reads CASQIVRDSDQPQHF. The CDR3 coding sequence is TGTGCCAGCCAAATTGTGAGGGATTCTGATCAGCCCCAGCATTTT.

This chain joins TRBV24-1 and TRBJ1-1; D may be TRBD1 (6 bases). Germline values: CDR1 KGHDR, CDR2 SFDVKD. CDR3 length: 17 residues. The germline V and J ends were trimmed by 9 bases and 1 base, with 23 bases remaining between them. CDR3 protein: CATAGEGEECSNTEAFF. The CDR3 nucleotides are TGTGCCACCGCTGGAGAGGGGGAGGAATGTTCGAACACTGAAGCTTTCTTT.

The rearrangement joins TRBV7-8 to TRBJ1-1; D gene uncertain. Germline V gives CDR1 SGHVS, CDR2 FQNEAQ. The CDR3 is 15 residues long. V shed 1 base and J shed 0 bases, with 9 bases lying between them. The CDR3 protein is CASSLDGGMNTEAFF. CDR3 DNA: TGTGCCAGCAGCTTAGACGGAGGGATGAACACTGAAGCTTTCTTT. The complete variable domain, with remaining parts taken from reference TRBV7-8 and TRBJ1-1, reads GAGVSQSPRYKVAKRGQDVALRCDPISGHVSLFWYQQALGQGPEFLTYFQNEAQLDKSGLPSDRFFAERPEGSVSTLKIQRTQQEDSAVYLCASSLDGGMNTEAFFGQGTRLTVV.

The chain joins TRBV19 to TRBJ2-7; D remains ambiguous. This CDR3 has 13 amino acids. Germline assignment: CDR1 LNHDA and CDR2 SQIVND (reference sequence). Trimming removed 4 bases at V and 2 bases at J, with 9 bases between. This CDR3 reads CASSTGRAYEQYF. In DNA form, the CDR3 reads TGTGCCAGTAGTACGGGCCGCGCCTACGAGCAGTACTTC.

This chain connects TRBV2 to TRBJ1-2, with 7 bases aligning to TRBD1. The V segment lost 3 bases and the J segment 1 base; nucleotides outside the gene matches: 11. Germline CDR1 and CDR2: SNHLY and FYNNEI. CDR3 length: 17 residues. CDR3 nucleotide sequence: TGTGCCAGCAGTGACGTCGGGAGGGGGCCATATAACTATGGCTACACCTTC. Protein product: CASSDVGRGPYNYGYTF.